The clone carrying this T cell receptor (beta chain) has only one observation. Per the germline V gene, CDR1 is SNHLY and CDR2 is FYNNEI. V was cut by 6 bases and J by 4 bases, with 18 bases left in between. The CDR3 contains 15 residues. As handled by the study authors: Quantification of nucleated cells was approximated via reference gene primer amplification. Assay used: immunoSEQ multiplex PCR; TCRdb lists only in-frame clones, some missing. That table supplies the V and J calls and clone size; D and trimming were determined from the DNA. Of about 330,000 clones listed, approximately 84% are singletons. The data were taken from a study of blood T cell repertoires in COVID-19. Whole-study context: Both acute and convalescent COVID-19 samples were obtained from the United States, Italy and Spain. Nucleic acid was either cDNA or gDNA, and it came from T cells, B-cell-depleted T cells, or PBMCs.

This sequence was found in a woman younger than 45 who had recovered from COVID-19. The sequenced sample consisted of PBMCs or T cells enriched from blood (not recorded which). This sequence joins TRBV2 and TRBJ1-1; D is perhaps TRBD1 (6 bases). CDR3 sequence reads: CASRPTGNRGTEAFF. The CDR3 region has the DNA TGTGCCAGCAGGCCGACAGGTAACCGGGGCACTGAAGCTTTCTTT.